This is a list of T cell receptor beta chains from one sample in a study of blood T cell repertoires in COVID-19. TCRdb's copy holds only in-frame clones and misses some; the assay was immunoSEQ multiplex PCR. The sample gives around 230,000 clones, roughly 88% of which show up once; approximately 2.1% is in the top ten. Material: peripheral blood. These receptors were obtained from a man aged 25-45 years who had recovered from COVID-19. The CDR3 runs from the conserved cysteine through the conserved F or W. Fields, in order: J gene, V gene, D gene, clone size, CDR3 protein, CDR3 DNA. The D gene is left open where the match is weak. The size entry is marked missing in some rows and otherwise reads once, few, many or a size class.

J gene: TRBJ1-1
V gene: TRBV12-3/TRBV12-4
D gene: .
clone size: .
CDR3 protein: CASSIPPGTEAFF
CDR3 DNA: TGTGCCAGCAGTATACCCCCCGGCACTGAAGCTTTCTTT

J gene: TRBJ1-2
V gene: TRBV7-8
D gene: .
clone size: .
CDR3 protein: CASSLLTGYTF
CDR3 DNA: TGTGCCAGCAGCTTGCTGACAGGCTACACCTTC

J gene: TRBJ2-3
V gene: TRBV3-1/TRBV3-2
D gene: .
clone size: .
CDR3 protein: CASSQGTTPDTQYF
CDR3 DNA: TGTGCCAGCAGCCAAGGGACTACCCCAGATACGCAGTATTTT

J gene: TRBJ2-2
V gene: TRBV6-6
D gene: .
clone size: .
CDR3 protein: CASSYGRGAGTGELFF
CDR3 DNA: TGTGCCAGCAGTTACGGTCGCGGGGCAGGTACCGGGGAGCTGTTTTTT

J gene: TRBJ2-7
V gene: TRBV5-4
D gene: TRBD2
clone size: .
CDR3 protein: CASRAQRGASYEQYF
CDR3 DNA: TGTGCCAGCAGGGCCCAGCGGGGGGCCTCCTACGAGCAGTACTTC

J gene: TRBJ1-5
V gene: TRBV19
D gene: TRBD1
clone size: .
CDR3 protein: CASSPGTGIGQPQHF
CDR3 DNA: TGTGCCAGTAGTCCTGGGACAGGGATAGGTCAGCCCCAGCATTTT

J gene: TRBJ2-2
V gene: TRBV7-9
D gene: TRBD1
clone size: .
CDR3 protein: CASSSRDRGTGELFF
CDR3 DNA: TGTGCCAGCAGCAGCCGGGACAGAGGCACCGGGGAGCTGTTTTTT

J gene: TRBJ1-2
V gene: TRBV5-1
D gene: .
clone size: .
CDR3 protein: CASHSPDRDTNYGYTF
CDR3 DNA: TGCGCCAGCCATAGCCCAGACCGGGACACAAACTATGGCTACACCTTC

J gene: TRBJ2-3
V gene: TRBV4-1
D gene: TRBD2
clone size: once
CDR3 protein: CASSPWGGGEDTQYF
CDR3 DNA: TGCGCCAGCAGCCCCTGGGGCGGGGGGGAGGATACGCAGTATTTT

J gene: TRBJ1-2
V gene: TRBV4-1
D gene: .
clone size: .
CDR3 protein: CASSQDLPSLSLYGYTF
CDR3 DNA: TGCGCCAGCAGCCAAGATCTCCCCTCCTTATCTCTATATGGCTACACCTTC

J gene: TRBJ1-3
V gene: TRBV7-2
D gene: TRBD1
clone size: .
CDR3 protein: CASSRTGSSGNTIYF
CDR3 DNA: TGTGCCAGCAGTAGGACAGGGTCTAGCGGAAACACCATATATTTT

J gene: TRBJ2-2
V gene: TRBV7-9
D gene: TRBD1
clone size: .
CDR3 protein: CASSLRDRGSGELFF
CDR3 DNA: TGTGCCAGCAGCTTGCGGGACAGGGGGAGCGGGGAGCTGTTTTTT

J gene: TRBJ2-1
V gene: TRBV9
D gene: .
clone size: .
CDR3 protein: CASSVVAGAHSYNEQFF
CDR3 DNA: TGTGCCAGCAGCGTAGTGGCGGGGGCCCACTCCTACAATGAGCAGTTCTTC

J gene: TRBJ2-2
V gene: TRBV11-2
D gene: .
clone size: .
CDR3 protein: CASSLSGGELFF
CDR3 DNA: TGTGCCAGCAGCCTAAGTGGCGGGGAGCTGTTTTTT

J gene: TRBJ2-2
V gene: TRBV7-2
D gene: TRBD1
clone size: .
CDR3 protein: CASSPYRDRGGELFF
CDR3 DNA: TGTGCCAGCAGCCCCTACAGGGACAGGGGGGGGGAGCTGTTTTTT

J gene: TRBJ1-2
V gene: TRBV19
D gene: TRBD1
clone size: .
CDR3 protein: CASSTRTGGYGYTF
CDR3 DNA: TGTGCCAGTAGTACCCGGACAGGGGGCTATGGCTACACCTTC

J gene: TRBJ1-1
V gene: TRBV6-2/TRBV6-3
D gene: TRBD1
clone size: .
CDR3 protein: CASSYQGANTEAFF
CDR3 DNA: TGTGCCAGCAGTTATCAGGGGGCGAACACTGAAGCTTTCTTT

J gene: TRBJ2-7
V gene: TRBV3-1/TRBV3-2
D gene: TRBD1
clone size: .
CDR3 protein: CASSQVPGQGYEQYF
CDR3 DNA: TGTGCCAGCAGCCAAGTTCCAGGACAGGGGTACGAGCAGTACTTC

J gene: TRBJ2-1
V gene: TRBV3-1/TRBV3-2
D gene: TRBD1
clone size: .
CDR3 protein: CASSQNRGLYNEQFF
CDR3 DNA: TGTGCCAGCAGCCAAAACAGGGGGCTTTACAATGAGCAGTTCTTC

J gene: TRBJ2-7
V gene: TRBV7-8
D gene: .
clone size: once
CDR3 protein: CASSPLVQSYEQYF
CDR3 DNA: TGTGCCAGCAGCCCCTTAGTACAGTCCTACGAGCAGTACTTC

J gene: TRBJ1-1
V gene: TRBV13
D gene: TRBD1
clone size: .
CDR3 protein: CASSSGLPGQGHTEAFF
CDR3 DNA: TGTGCCAGCAGCTCCGGGCTGCCGGGACAGGGGCACACTGAAGCTTTCTTT

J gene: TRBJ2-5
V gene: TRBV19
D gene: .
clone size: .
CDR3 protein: CASSGVSQETQYF
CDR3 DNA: TGTGCCAGTAGCGGGGTAAGCCAAGAGACCCAGTACTTC

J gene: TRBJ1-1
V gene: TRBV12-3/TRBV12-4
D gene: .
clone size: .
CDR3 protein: CASSYEKNTEAFF
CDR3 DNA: TGTGCCAGCAGTTACGAGAAGAACACTGAAGCTTTCTTT

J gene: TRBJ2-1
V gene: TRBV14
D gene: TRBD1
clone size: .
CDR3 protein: CASSQELWTGVYNEQFF
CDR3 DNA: TGTGCCAGCAGCCAAGAATTATGGACAGGGGTATACAATGAGCAGTTCTTC

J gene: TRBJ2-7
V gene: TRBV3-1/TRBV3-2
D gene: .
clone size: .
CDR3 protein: CASSPPPGREQYF
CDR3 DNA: TGTGCCAGCAGCCCCCCCCCGGGAAGGGAGCAGTACTTC

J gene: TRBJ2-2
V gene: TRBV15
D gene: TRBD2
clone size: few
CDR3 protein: CATSAGVGGELFF
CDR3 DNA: TGTGCCACCAGCGCGGGGGTTGGCGGGGAGCTGTTTTTT

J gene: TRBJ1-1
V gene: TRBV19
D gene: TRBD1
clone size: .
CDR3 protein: CASSNKIQGDTEAFF
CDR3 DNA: TGTGCCAGTAGTAACAAGATCCAGGGGGACACTGAAGCTTTCTTT

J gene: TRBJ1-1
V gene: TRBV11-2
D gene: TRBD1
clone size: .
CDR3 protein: CASSFSGGNTEAFF
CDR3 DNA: TGTGCCAGCAGCTTTTCAGGGGGGAACACTGAAGCTTTCTTT

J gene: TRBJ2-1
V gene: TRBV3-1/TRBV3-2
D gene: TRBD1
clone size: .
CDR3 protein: CASSQGRTGSVFF
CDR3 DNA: TGTGCCAGCAGCCAAGGACGGACAGGGAGCGTGTTCTTC

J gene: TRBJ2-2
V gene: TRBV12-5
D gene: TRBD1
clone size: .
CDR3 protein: CASGTGQGNTGELFF
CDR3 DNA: TGTGCTAGTGGTACGGGACAGGGGAACACCGGGGAGCTGTTTTTT

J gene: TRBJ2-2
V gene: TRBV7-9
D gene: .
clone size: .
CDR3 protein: CASSRLPLPGLNTGELFF
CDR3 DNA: TGTGCCAGCAGCCGGCTACCCCTTCCGGGACTTAACACCGGGGAGCTGTTTTTT

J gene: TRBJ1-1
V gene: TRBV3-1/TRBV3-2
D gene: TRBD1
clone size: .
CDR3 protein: CASSQEFGGRTGGIEAFF
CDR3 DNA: TGTGCCAGCAGCCAAGAGTTCGGTGGAAGGACAGGGGGCATTGAAGCTTTCTTT

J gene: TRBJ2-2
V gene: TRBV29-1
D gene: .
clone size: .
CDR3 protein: CSVGENPNTGELFF
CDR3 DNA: TGCAGCGTTGGCGAGAACCCGAACACCGGGGAGCTGTTTTTT

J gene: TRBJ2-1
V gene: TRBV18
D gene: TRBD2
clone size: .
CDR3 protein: CASSPGLANDEQFF
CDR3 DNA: TGTGCCAGCTCACCGGGACTAGCAAATGATGAGCAGTTCTTC

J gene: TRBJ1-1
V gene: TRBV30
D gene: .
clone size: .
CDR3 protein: CAWTRGWNTEAFF
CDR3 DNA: TGTGCCTGGACCCGAGGTTGGAACACTGAAGCTTTCTTT

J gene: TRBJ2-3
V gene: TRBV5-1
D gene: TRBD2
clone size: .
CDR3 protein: CASSPTSGGPSTDTQYF
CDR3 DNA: TGCGCCAGCAGCCCGACTAGCGGGGGTCCTAGCACAGATACGCAGTATTTT

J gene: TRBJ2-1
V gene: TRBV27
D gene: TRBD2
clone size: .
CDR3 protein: CASSRHLLAGAHNEQFF
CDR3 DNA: TGTGCCAGCAGCCGCCATCTACTAGCGGGGGCGCACAATGAGCAGTTCTTC

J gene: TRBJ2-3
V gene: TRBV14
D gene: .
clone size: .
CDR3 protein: CASSQDRRIGRVADTQYF
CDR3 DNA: TGTGCCAGCAGCCAAGATAGAAGGATTGGCAGGGTTGCAGATACGCAGTATTTT

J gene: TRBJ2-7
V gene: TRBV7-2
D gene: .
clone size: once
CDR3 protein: CASSFSQGPYEQYF
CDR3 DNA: TGTGCCAGCAGCTTCTCGCAGGGCCCCTACGAGCAGTACTTC

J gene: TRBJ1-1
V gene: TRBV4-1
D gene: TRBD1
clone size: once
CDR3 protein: CASSQMTGIEAFF
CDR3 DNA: TGCGCCAGCAGCCAAATGACAGGGATAGAAGCTTTCTTT

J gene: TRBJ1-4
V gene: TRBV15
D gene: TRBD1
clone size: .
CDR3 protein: CATSGQEGKLFF
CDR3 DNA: TGTGCCACCAGCGGACAGGAGGGAAAACTGTTTTTT

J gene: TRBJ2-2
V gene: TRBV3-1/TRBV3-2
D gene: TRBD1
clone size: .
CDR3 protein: CASSQAALTGGNGELFF
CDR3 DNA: TGTGCCAGCAGCCAAGCTGCCCTGACAGGGGGGAACGGGGAGCTGTTTTTT

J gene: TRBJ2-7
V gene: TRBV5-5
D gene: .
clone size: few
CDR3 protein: CASSLAISTDYEQYF
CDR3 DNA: TGTGCCAGCAGCCTCGCGATCTCGACTGATTACGAGCAGTACTTC

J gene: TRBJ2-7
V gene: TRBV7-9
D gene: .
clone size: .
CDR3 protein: CASSLVAYEQYF
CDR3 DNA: TGTGCCAGCAGCTTAGTAGCCTACGAGCAGTACTTC

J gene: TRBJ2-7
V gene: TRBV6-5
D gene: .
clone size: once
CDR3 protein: CASSSGGTNEQYF
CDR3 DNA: TGTGCCAGCAGTAGTGGGGGGACCAACGAGCAGTACTTC

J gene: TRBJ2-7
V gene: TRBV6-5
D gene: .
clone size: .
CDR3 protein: CASNPGGSYEQYF
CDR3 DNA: TGTGCCAGCAACCCTGGGGGCTCATACGAGCAGTACTTC

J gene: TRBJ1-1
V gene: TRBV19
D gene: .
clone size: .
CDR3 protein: CASSRSGRRAEAFF
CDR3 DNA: TGTGCCAGTAGTCGATCAGGGCGACGGGCTGAAGCTTTCTTT

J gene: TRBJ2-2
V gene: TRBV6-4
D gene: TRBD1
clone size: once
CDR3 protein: CASSKDRGNTGELFF
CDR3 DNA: TGTGCCAGCAGTAAGGACAGGGGAAACACCGGGGAGCTGTTTTTT

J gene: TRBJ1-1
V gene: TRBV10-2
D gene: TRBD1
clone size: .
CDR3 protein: CASRTGEMSEAFF
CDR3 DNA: TGCGCCAGCAGGACAGGGGAAATGAGTGAAGCTTTCTTT

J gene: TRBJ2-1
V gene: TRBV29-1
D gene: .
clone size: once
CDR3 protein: CSVGLTSYNEQFF
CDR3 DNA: TGCAGCGTGGGGCTGACTTCCTACAATGAGCAGTTCTTC

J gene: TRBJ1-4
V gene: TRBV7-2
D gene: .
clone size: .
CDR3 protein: CASSFRWQDNEKLFF
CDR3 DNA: TGTGCCAGCAGCTTTCGGTGGCAGGATAATGAAAAACTGTTTTTT

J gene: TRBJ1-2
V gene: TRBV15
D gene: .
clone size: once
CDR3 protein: CATSRPPEVNYGYTF
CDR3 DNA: TGTGCCACCAGCAGGCCCCCGGAGGTTAACTATGGCTACACCTTC

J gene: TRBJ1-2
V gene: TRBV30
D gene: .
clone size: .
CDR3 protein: CAWSRSGEFYGYTF
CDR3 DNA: TGTGCCTGGAGCCGGTCAGGGGAGTTCTATGGCTACACCTTC

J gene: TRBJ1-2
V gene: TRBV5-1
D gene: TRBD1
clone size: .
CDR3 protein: CASSLSGGQGAGGYTF
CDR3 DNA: TGCGCCAGCAGCTTATCCGGGGGACAGGGGGCAGGTGGCTACACCTTC

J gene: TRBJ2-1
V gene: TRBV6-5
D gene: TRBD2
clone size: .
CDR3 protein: CASSPRLASYNEQFF
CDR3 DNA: TGTGCCAGCAGTCCTCGACTAGCATCCTACAATGAGCAGTTCTTC

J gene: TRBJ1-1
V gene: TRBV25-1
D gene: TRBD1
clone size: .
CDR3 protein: CASRADRGQGSGRAFF
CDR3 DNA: TGTGCCAGCAGGGCAGACCGGGGACAGGGTTCGGGAAGGGCTTTCTTT

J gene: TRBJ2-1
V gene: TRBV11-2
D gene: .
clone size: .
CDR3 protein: CASSLIGRGNEQFF
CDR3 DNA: TGTGCCAGCAGCTTAATCGGCAGGGGCAATGAGCAGTTCTTC

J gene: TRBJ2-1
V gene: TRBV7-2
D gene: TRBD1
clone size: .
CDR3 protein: CASSPRTGIPYNEQFF
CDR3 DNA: TGTGCCAGCAGCCCGCGGACAGGGATCCCGTACAATGAGCAGTTCTTC

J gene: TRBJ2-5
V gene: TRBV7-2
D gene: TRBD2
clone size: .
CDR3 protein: CASSLVWVAGGETQYF
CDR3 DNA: TGTGCCAGCAGCTTAGTCTGGGTAGCGGGGGGGGAGACCCAGTACTTC

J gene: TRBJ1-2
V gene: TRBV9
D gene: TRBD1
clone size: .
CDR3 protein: CASSPSYWTGLSGYTF
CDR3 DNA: TGTGCCAGCAGCCCTAGCTATTGGACAGGCCTTAGTGGCTACACCTTC